The 16 T cell receptor beta chains below come from one sample, sequenced in a study of PD-L1 blockade in urothelial cancer. Clones were sequenced by immunoSEQ multiplex PCR, and TCRdb holds only the in-frame ones, with some missing. The sample lists 20,000 to 25,000 clones; around nine tenths were seen once. Time point denoted: peripheral blood 6 weeks after treatment start. The sample was PBMCs, taken around atezolizumab (anti-PD-L1) treatment. The receptors come from a woman in her sixties or seventies with urothelial cancer.

The rearrangement uses TRBV5-1 and TRBJ2-2; D might be TRBD1 (5 bases). Germline V gene lookup returns CDR1 SGHRS and CDR2 YFSETQ. The CDR3 loop spans 14 amino acids. V gave up 1 base and J gave up 2 bases, with 6 bases separating them. DNA for the CDR3: TGCGCCAGCAGCTTGAGGACAAACACCGGGGAGCTGTTTTTT. Translating it yields CASSLRTNTGELFF.

V and J are TRBV12-5 and TRBJ1-6, with 7 nucleotides matching TRBD1. CDR3 length: 13 residues. The V gene's germline CDR1 is LGHNT and CDR2 FRNRAP. V gave up 1 base and J gave up 13 bases; unmatched junction bases: 4. The CDR3 protein is CASGLDRGSPLHF. The CDR3 DNA reads as TGTGCTAGTGGTTTGGACAGGGGTTCGCCCCTCCACTTT.

This chain joins TRBV19 and TRBJ2-2; D gene ambiguous. Trimming took off 10 bases at V and 1 base at J, with 7 bases between the two ends. Germline V gives CDR1 LNHDA, CDR2 SQIVND (reference sequence). The CDR3 loop spans 12 amino acids. For the CDR3, the DNA is TGTGCCATATCCAGGAACACCGGGGAGCTGTTTTTT. Its translation is CAISRNTGELFF.

The rearrangement joins TRBV19 to TRBJ2-1, with 12 bases aligning to TRBD2. Germline CDR1 reads LNHDA; CDR2 reads SQIVND (reference sequence). With 3 bases clipped from V and 1 base from J, the junction kept 1 base outside the gene matches. The CDR3 contains 16 residues. Written as DNA, the CDR3 is TGTGCCAGTAGTATGGGGACTAGCGGGTCCTACAATGAGCAGTTCTTC. It specifies CASSMGTSGSYNEQFF.

The J gene is TRBJ2-3, the V gene TRBV7-2; tentative D call: TRBD1 (6 bases). The CDR3 has 13 residues. Per the germline V gene, CDR1 is SGHTA and CDR2 is FQGNSA. The V end lost 5 bases, the J end lost 4 bases, and 10 bases lay between the germline ends. This CDR3 is CASSLNRADTQYF. Here the CDR3 DNA reads TGTGCCAGCAGCCTGAACAGGGCAGATACGCAGTATTTT.

V gene TRBV5-6 combines with J gene TRBJ2-7; D may be TRBD1 (6 bases). The V end was cut by 4 bases, the J end by 1 base, with 18 bases between. Germline assignment: CDR1 SGHDT and CDR2 YYEEEE. CDR3 length: 16 amino acids. In DNA, the CDR3 is TGTGCCAGCAGCCTCTTTCCAGGGGACCTATCCTACGAGCAGTACTTC. It specifies CASSLFPGDLSYEQYF.

The chain carries TRBV9 and TRBJ2-4; the match to TRBD2 covers 8 bases. The germline V gene has CDR1 SGDLS and CDR2 YYNGEE. V lost 0 bases and J lost 4; bases outside the gene matches: 3. There are 15 residues in the CDR3. CDR3 in amino acids: CASSVGPSGKNIQYF. DNA for the CDR3: TGTGCCAGCAGCGTAGGCCCTAGCGGGAAAAACATTCAGTACTTC.

The chain links TRBV4-3 to TRBJ2-2, with D maybe TRBD1 (6 bases). CDR1 is LGHNA and CDR2 is YSLEER in the germline V gene. This CDR3 is built from 16 residues. Trimming took 0 bases from V and 15 from J, leaving 23 bases between them. CDR3 DNA sequence: TGCGCCAGCAGCCAAGATCAGGGCCGGCAGGGGAACAGGGTGTTTTTT. It translates to CASSQDQGRQGNRVFF.

The V call is TRBV5-6, the J call TRBJ2-3, with a tentative D call TRBD2 (5 bases). V was cut by 0 bases and J by 2 bases, with 7 bases left in between. The length of the CDR3 is 14 residues. The germline CDR1 and CDR2 sequences are SGHDT and YYEEEE. CDR3 loop: CASSLGGDTDTQYF. The CDR3 DNA is TGTGCCAGCAGCTTGGGGGGAGACACAGATACGCAGTATTTT.

This clone was counted once. The V gene is TRBV18, the J gene TRBJ2-1, with 7 bases fitting TRBD2. V was pared by 5 bases and J by 2 bases, with 6 bases of the junction left unmatched. The CDR3 sequence is 15 residues long. Germline assignment: CDR1 KGHSH and CDR2 LQKENI. The CDR3 sequence is CASSVKAGPYNEQFF. The CDR3 region has the DNA TGTGCCAGCTCAGTAAAAGCGGGACCCTACAATGAGCAGTTCTTC.

The chain combines TRBV4-3 with TRBJ2-3; D unclear. In germline, CDR1 is LGHNA, CDR2 YSLEER. This CDR3 is built from 16 residues. V lost 3 bases and J lost 1, with 14 bases in between. CDR3 region: CASSQASTSGTDTQYF. The CDR3 DNA reads TGCGCCAGCAGCCAGGCCTCGACTTCTGGCACAGATACGCAGTATTTT.

The chain carries TRBV6-5 and TRBJ1-1; D remains ambiguous. V was trimmed by 4 bases and J by 1 base, leaving 7 bases between them. The CDR3 totals 13 residues. Per germline, CDR1 MNHEY and CDR2 SVGAGI. As DNA, the CDR3 is TGTGCCAGCAGTTTAAGCGGGAACACTGAAGCTTTCTTT. This gives the protein CASSLSGNTEAFF.

V and J are TRBV7-9 and TRBJ2-3; no definite D call. The CDR3 consists of 12 residues. Germline V gene sequence: CDR1 SEHNR, CDR2 FQNEAQ (reference sequence). V lost 5 bases and J 5 bases, leaving 8 bases between the germline ends. This chain's CDR3 is CASSPIGDTQYF. The CDR3 bases are TGTGCCAGCAGCCCCATCGGAGATACGCAGTATTTT.

This chain uses TRBV7-9 with TRBJ2-3; TRBD2 aligns across 8 bases. V shed 3 bases and J 5 bases; nucleotides not matched to a gene: 13. This CDR3 region has 17 residues. Germline V gives CDR1 SEHNR, CDR2 FQNEAQ (reference sequence). The CDR3 nucleotides are TGTGCCAGCAGCTTCCCGAGTGGCGGGGGGCCCCTAGATACGCAGTATTTT. Residues: CASSFPSGGGPLDTQYF.

V usage is TRBV7-3 and J usage is TRBJ2-3; perhaps TRBD1 as D (6 bases). The CDR3 contains 18 residues. The germline CDR1 and CDR2 sequences are SGHTA and FQGTGA. The germline V and J ends were trimmed by 3 bases and 0 bases, with 19 bases remaining between them. The CDR3 sequence: CASSLGRWGPASTDTQYF. For the CDR3, the DNA is TGTGCCAGCAGCTTGGGGCGATGGGGGCCCGCTAGCACAGATACGCAGTATTTT.

This chain links TRBV18 with TRBJ1-2; 12 bases are a match to TRBD1. CDR3 length equals 17 residues. Germline-derived CDR1 and CDR2 are KGHSH and LQKENI. V trimming: 6 bases; J trimming: 3 bases; junction bases outside the gene matches: 11. DNA of the CDR3: TGTGCCAGCTCGCCTTTCCGGGACAGGGGGCTGGACTATGGCTACACCTTC. Translated, it gives CASSPFRDRGLDYGYTF.